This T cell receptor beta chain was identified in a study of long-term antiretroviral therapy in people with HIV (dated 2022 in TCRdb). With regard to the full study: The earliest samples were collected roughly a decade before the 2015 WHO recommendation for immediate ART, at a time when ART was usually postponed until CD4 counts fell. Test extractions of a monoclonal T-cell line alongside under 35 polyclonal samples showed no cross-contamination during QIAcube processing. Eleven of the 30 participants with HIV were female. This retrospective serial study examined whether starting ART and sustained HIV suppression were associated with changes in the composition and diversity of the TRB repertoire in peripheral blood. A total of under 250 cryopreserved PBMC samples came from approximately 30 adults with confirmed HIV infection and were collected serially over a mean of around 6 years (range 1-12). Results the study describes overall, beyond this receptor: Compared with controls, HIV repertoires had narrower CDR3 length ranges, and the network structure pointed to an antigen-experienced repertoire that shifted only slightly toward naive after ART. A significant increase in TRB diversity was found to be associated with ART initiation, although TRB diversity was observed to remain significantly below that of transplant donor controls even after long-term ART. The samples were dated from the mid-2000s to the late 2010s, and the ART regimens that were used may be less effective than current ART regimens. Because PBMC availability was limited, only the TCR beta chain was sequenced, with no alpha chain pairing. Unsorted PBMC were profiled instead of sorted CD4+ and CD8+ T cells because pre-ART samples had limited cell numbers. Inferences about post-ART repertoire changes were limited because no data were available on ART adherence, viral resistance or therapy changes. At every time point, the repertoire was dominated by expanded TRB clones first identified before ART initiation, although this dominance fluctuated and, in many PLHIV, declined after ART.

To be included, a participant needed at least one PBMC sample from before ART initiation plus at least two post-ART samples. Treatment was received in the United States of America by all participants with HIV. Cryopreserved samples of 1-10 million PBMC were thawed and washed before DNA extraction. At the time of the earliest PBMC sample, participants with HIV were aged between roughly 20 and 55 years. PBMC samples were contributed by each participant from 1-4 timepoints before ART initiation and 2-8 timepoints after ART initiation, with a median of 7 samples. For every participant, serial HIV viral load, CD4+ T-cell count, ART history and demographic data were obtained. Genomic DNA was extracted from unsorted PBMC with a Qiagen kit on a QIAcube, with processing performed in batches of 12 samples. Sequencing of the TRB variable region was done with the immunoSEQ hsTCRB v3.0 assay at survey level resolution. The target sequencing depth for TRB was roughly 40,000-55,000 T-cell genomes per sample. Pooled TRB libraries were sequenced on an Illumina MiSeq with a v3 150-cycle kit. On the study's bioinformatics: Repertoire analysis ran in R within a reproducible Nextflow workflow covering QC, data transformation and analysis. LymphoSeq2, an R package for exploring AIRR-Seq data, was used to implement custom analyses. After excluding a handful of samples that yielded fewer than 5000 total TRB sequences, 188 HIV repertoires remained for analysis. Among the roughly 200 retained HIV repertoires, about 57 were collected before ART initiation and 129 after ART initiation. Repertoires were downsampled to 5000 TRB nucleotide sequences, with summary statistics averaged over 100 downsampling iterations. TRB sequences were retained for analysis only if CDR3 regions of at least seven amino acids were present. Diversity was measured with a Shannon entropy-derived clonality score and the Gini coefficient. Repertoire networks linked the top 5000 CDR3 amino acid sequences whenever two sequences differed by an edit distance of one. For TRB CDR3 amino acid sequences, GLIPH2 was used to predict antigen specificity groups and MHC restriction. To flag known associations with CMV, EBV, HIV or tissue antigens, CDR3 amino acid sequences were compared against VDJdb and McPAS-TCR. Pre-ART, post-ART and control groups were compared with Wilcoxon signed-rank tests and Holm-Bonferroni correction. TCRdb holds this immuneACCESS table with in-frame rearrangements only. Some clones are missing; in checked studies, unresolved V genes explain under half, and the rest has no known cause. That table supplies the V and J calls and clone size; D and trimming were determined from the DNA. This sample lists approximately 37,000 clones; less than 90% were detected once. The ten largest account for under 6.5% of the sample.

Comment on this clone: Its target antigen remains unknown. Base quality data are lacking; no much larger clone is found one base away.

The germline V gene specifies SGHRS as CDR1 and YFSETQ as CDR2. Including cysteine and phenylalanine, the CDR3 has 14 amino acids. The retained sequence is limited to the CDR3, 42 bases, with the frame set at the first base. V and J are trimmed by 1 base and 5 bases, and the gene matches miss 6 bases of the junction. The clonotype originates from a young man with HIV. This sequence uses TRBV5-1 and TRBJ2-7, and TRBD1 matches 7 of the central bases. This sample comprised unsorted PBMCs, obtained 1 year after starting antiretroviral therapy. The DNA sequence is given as TGCGCCAGCAGCTTGAAAGGGGGCGCCCACGAGCAGTACTTC. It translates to CASSLKGGAHEQYF.